This entry describes one TCR beta chain. The record originates from a study of T cell responses to AZD1222 COVID-19 vaccine. Germline V gene lookup returns CDR1 SGHVS and CDR2 FNYEAQ. The CDR3 has 16 amino acids. V was clipped by 4 bases and J by 6 bases; unmatched bases: 9. Libraries were prepared by immunoSEQ multiplex PCR; TCRdb keeps only in-frame clonotypes and omits some of them. The sample lists tens of thousands of clones, about 90% seen once, with 15% to 20% in the top ten. This clonotype was obtained from an adult in good health. V and J are TRBV7-6 and TRBJ2-1, with TRBD1 matching 10 bases. The sample here was peripheral blood, taken on day 0 of AZD1222 vaccination. This chain's CDR3 is CASSSFRDRGSNEQFF. Here the CDR3 DNA reads TGTGCCAGCAGCTCGTTCAGGGACAGGGGATCCAATGAGCAGTTCTTC.